Reported below is one T cell receptor beta chain. A much larger clone lies a single base off, so this may be a read error. These data originate in a study of CD8+ T cells in alopecia areata. In the study overall: Tofacitinib ran 6 to 18 months, followed by 6 months off drug.

RNA, once extracted, was reverse transcribed into cDNA for use as the sequencing template. The protocol was immunoSEQ multiplex PCR, while the TCRdb copy is restricted to in-frame clones and leaves out a portion. Found here are 150,000 to 200,000 clones, 50% to 60% of them singletons; the top ten hold roughly 14%. This CDR3 comprises 11 residues. Germline V gene lookup returns CDR1 SGHVS and CDR2 FQNEAQ. Trimming removed 2 bases at V and 8 bases at J, with 4 bases between. The source is a human donor with alopecia areata. Sequencing used CD4+ T cells sorted from blood, obtained at week 0. The genes are TRBV7-8 and TRBJ2-1; unclear D gene. DNA of the CDR3: TGTGCCAGCAGCTTATACTATGAGCAGTTCTTC. The encoded protein is CASSLYYEQFF.